One TCR beta chain is described in this entry. Sequenced by immunoSEQ multiplex PCR; TCRdb stores in-frame clones only, minus some. The profile shows around 15,000 clones, more than 70% of them singletons. Germline-derived CDR1 and CDR2 are LNHDA and SQIVND (reference sequence). This CDR3 is built from 16 residues. V was clipped by 7 bases and J by 4 bases; unmatched bases: 5. The source of the sample is a study of T cells in localized non-small cell lung cancer. The starting material was peripheral blood mononuclear cells, obtained before any cancer treatment. The sequence was collected from a man between 40 and 70 years old with stage III lung adenocarcinoma. The chain couples TRBV19 to TRBJ2-2; 14 nucleotides align to TRBD2. The CDR3 DNA follows: TGTGCCAGTAAGACTAGCGGGAGGGCCAGCACCGGGGAGCTGTTTTTT. This sequence encodes CASKTSGRASTGELFF.